This entry lists 20 T cell receptor beta chains sequenced from one sample in a study of T-cell memory formation after mild COVID-19. TCRdb re-analysed the 5' RACE reads in MiXCR, keeping a single row per CDR3 protein. The table shows fewer than 150,000 distinct CDR3 sequences, with around 15% occurring only once. The sequenced material came from PBMCs or a T cell subset sorted from them (not recorded which). These receptors all stem from an adult woman who had mild COVID-19 (a few samples of this study predate the infection). Cell type and time point are not known.

This clonotype was counted between two and nine times. The genes are TRBV4-1 and TRBJ2-3; 8 bases agree with TRBD2. CDR1 MGHRA and CDR2 YSYEKL come from the germline V gene. The CDR3 runs 16 residues. The V and J ends lost 4 bases and 1 base, in that order; junction bases with no gene match: 7. The CDR3 here is CASSRTGRGGTDTQYF. For the CDR3, the DNA is TGCGCCAGCAGCCGTACTGGGCGGGGGGGCACAGATACGCAGTATTTT.

This clonotype was seen more than once but under ten times. The rearrangement joins TRBV4-1 to TRBJ2-7, with TRBD1 as a possible D gene (5 bases). The germline V gene encodes CDR1 MGHRA and CDR2 YSYEKL. V gave up 8 bases and J gave up 6 bases, with 17 bases separating them. This CDR3 has 13 residues. The CDR3 is CASSTSGASEQYF. In DNA form, the CDR3 reads TGCGCCAGCTCCACCTCTGGGGCTTCCGAGCAGTACTTC.

This clonotype was counted between two and nine times. The rearrangement joins TRBV12-3 or TRBV12-4 to TRBJ1-5; perhaps TRBD1 as D (6 bases). CDR3 size: 16 residues. V was clipped by 5 bases and J by 3 bases, with 17 bases between them. The DNA of the CDR3 is TGTGCCAGCAGTCTCGACAGGTTGTCGGTCAATCAGCCCCAGCATTTT. Its translation: CASSLDRLSVNQPQHF.

V gene TRBV7-2 combines with J gene TRBJ1-2, with a possible D match to TRBD1 (6 bases). The V end was cut by 6 bases, the J end by 4 bases, with 12 bases between. Germline CDR1 reads SGHTA; CDR2 reads FQGNSA. The CDR3 is 13 residues long. CDR3 coding DNA: TGTGCCAGCAGTCCCGGGACACTCTATGGCTACACCTTC. Its protein is CASSPGTLYGYTF.

J is TRBJ2-5 and V is TRBV20-1; 7 bases are shared with TRBD2. V shed 5 bases, J shed 1 base, and the junction held 16 bases outside the gene matches. Germline V gene data show CDR1 as DFQATT and CDR2 as SNEGSKA (reference sequence). This CDR3 contains 17 residues. The CDR3 nucleotides read TGCAGTGCTGAGAGACCGGACGCGGGGGACCTCCAAGAGACCCAGTACTTC. Translation: CSAERPDAGDLQETQYF.

The sample holds a few counts of this clonotype. V and J are TRBV28 and TRBJ2-5, with 10 bases matching TRBD2. Germline CDR1 and CDR2: MDHEN and SYDVKM. The CDR3 is 14 amino acids. The V gene end was trimmed by 5 bases and the J gene end by 4 bases; junction bases not matched to a gene: 4. CDR3 sequence (DNA): TGTGCCAGCAGTCCCCTAGCGGGGGTAGAGACCCAGTACTTC. Its translation is CASSPLAGVETQYF.

The chain links TRBV5-1 to TRBJ2-5; no firm D call. CDR1 is SGHRS, CDR2 YFSETQ, per germline. The CDR3 loop spans 13 amino acids. The V gene lost 3 bases and the J gene lost 1 base, with 7 bases spanning the gap. The DNA of the CDR3 is TGCGCCAGCAGCTCGGTTACCCAAGAGACCCAGTACTTC. Amino acids: CASSSVTQETQYF.

This clonotype has only a few counts. The chain is built from TRBV7-8 and TRBJ2-7; D is ambiguous. V dropped 5 bases and J dropped 1 base, with 18 bases sitting between them. CDR3 length: 16 residues. Germline V CDR1 and CDR2: SGHVS, FQNEAQ. CDR3 sequence reads: CASSPSTATESYEQYF. Here the CDR3 DNA reads TGTGCCAGCAGCCCCTCCACAGCGACGGAATCCTACGAGCAGTACTTC.

This clonotype showed up just a few times. The gene calls are TRBV20-1 and TRBJ1-2; no clear D. V lost 3 bases, J lost 3 bases, and 11 bases lay in between. There are 13 residues in the CDR3. Looked up from germline, CDR1 is DFQATT and CDR2 is SNEGSKA (reference sequence). This chain's CDR3 is CSARLRAHYGYTF. CDR3 nucleotide sequence: TGCAGTGCTAGGCTCCGGGCCCACTATGGCTACACCTTC.

V and J are TRBV6-5 and TRBJ1-1, with 7 bases identical to TRBD1. The germline V gene encodes CDR1 MNHEY and CDR2 SVGAGI. CDR3 length: 15 residues. The J segment lost 7 bases and the V segment lost 0 bases, leaving 8 bases of the junction unmatched. The CDR3 reads CASSYSTGVVDEAFF. The CDR3 nucleotides are TGTGCCAGCAGTTACTCTACAGGGGTGGTGGATGAAGCTTTCTTT.

This clonotype was seen a handful of times. This chain connects TRBV9 to TRBJ2-2, with unresolved D. Germline CDR1 reads SGDLS; CDR2 reads YYNGEE. The CDR3 length is 13 residues. The ends were cut back, 0 bases at V and 7 bases at J, with 7 bases in the middle. The CDR3 coding sequence is TGTGCCAGCAGCGTAGGAGATTTCGGGGAGCTGTTTTTT. Translation: CASSVGDFGELFF.

This clonotype was counted at least ten times. The rearrangement joins TRBV20-1 to TRBJ2-7; TRBD1 aligns across 9 bases. The trim removed 5 bases at V and 3 bases at J, leaving 8 bases unmatched. Germline lookup yields CDR1 DFQATT and CDR2 SNEGSKA (reference sequence). The CDR3 spans 14 residues. The CDR3 sequence: CSAPGRDRDYEQYF. Written as DNA, the CDR3 is TGCAGTGCTCCCGGGCGGGACAGGGACTACGAGCAGTACTTC.

The rearrangement links TRBV10-3 to TRBJ2-5; no clear D. Germline assignment: CDR1 ENHRY and CDR2 SYGVKD. Trimming left V 0 bases short and J 2 bases short, with 7 bases between. The CDR3 loop spans 14 amino acids. The CDR3 sequence: CAISESLSQETQYF. The CDR3 DNA follows: TGTGCCATCAGTGAGTCATTATCGCAAGAGACCCAGTACTTC.

J is TRBJ1-1 and V is TRBV7-9, with 7 nucleotides matching TRBD1. This CDR3 spans 13 amino acids. Germline V CDR1 and CDR2: SEHNR, FQNEAQ (reference sequence). V was clipped by 1 base and J by 10 bases; unmatched bases: 6. The CDR3 reads CASSLVTGEGAFF. CDR3 coding DNA: TGTGCCAGCAGCTTAGTCACAGGGGAAGGAGCTTTCTTT.

CDR3 amino acids: CASNRGRRETQYF. In DNA form, the CDR3 reads TGTGCCAGTAACAGGGGGCGCCGGGAGACCCAGTACTTC. The chain combines TRBV12-3 or TRBV12-4 with TRBJ2-5, with 9 bases identical to TRBD1. After removal of 9 bases from V and 5 bases from J, the junction contained 7 bases not matched to a gene. CDR3 length equals 13 residues.

The V call is TRBV29-1, the J call TRBJ2-1; 9 positions match TRBD1. This CDR3 is 15 amino acids long. Germline V gene sequence: CDR1 SQVTM, CDR2 ANQGSEA. V was clipped by 4 bases and J by 8 bases; unmatched bases: 12. The CDR3 DNA reads as TGCAGCGTTGGGGTGTGGACAGGGGTCCGAGATGAGCAGTTCTTC. It yields the protein CSVGVWTGVRDEQFF.

This clonotype has only a few counts. The gene calls are TRBV12-3 or TRBV12-4 and TRBJ1-2; no clear D gene. The CDR3 spans 12 residues. V was pared by 8 bases and J by 4 bases, with 11 bases between. The CDR3 sequence is CASADIIYGYTF. The CDR3 DNA sequence: TGTGCCAGCGCAGACATAATCTATGGCTACACCTTC.

The rearrangement uses TRBV29-1 and TRBJ1-1, with a possible D match to TRBD1 (6 bases). Germline V gene sequence: CDR1 SQVTM, CDR2 ANQGSEA. V was shortened by 7 bases and J by 0 bases, with 9 bases between the two germline ends. There are 12 residues in the CDR3. CDR3 sequence (DNA): TGCAGCGGGACAGTTATGAACACTGAAGCTTTCTTT. Translation gives CSGTVMNTEAFF.

The V gene is TRBV7-8, the J gene TRBJ2-5, with 9 bases aligning to TRBD2. Per germline, CDR1 SGHVS and CDR2 FQNEAQ. V lost 2 bases to trimming and J lost 5 bases; unmatched junction nucleotides: 6. The length of the CDR3 is 15 residues. In DNA form, the CDR3 reads TGTGCCAGCAGCTTAAGCGCGGGAGGGGGGGAGACCCAGTACTTC. It specifies CASSLSAGGGETQYF.

V gene TRBV7-6 combines with J gene TRBJ2-1, with 11 bases identical to TRBD2. The CDR3 is made up of 19 amino acids. Germline lookup yields CDR1 SGHVS and CDR2 FNYEAQ. The ends lost 1 base at V and 2 bases at J; junction bases unmatched: 10. The DNA for the CDR3 is TGTGCCAGCAGCTTAGTCGCTAGCGGGGGGCTTAGCGCCTACAATGAGCAGTTCTTC. It translates to CASSLVASGGLSAYNEQFF. Filled out from reference TRBV7-6 and TRBJ2-1, the complete variable domain reads GAGVSQSPRYKVTKRGQDVALRCDPISGHVSLYWYRQALGQGPEFLTYFNYEAQQDKSGLPNDRFSAERPEGSISTLTIQRTEQRDSAMYRCASSLVASGGLSAYNEQFFGPGTRLTVL.